Listed below are T cell receptor beta chains from one sample, sequenced in a study of Ad26.COV2.S vaccination and SARS-CoV-2 variants. Some clones are missing from TCRdb's copy, which holds only in-frame ones; the method was immunoSEQ multiplex PCR. The sample lists 250,000 or so clones, about 83% seen once, with about 2.7% in the top ten. The sample consisted of peripheral blood, taken in a trial of Ad26.COV2.S vaccine versus placebo. All receptors derive from a person aged 18-60 years who received the Ad26.COV2.S COVID-19 vaccine or a placebo. Each CDR3 is given with its conserved first and last residue. Fields, in order: J gene, clone size, D gene, V gene, CDR3 protein, CDR3 DNA. A D gene is named only where the DNA matches it firmly. Size is omitted from some rows. Given values are once, few, many or a class for expanded clones.

TRBJ2-5 . . TRBV4-2 CASSQDLGPRGQETQYF TGTGCCAGCAGCCAAGATCTGGGACCGCGGGGCCAAGAGACCCAGTACTTC
TRBJ2-1 . . TRBV27 CASSLGGYEQFF TGTGCCAGCAGTTTAGGCGGGTATGAGCAGTTCTTC
TRBJ2-1 . TRBD2 TRBV10-3 CAISERLASGDRQEQFF TGTGCCATCAGCGAGAGGTTGGCTAGCGGGGACCGCCAAGAGCAGTTCTTC
TRBJ2-2 . . TRBV6-6 CASSKDSTNTGELFF TGTGCCAGCAGCAAGGACAGCACGAACACCGGGGAGCTGTTTTTT
TRBJ2-2 . . TRBV4-1 CASRLSYRERIGELFF TGCGCCAGTCGTCTCTCTTACAGGGAAAGGATCGGGGAGCTGTTTTTT
TRBJ1-1 . TRBD1 TRBV3-1/TRBV3-2 CASTLTGVANTEAFF TGTGCCAGCACCCTAACAGGGGTGGCGAACACTGAAGCTTTCTTT
TRBJ2-1 . . TRBV7-3 CASSSGGGRTYNEQFF TGTGCCAGCAGCTCCGGTGGGGGGCGAACCTACAATGAGCAGTTCTTC
TRBJ2-6 . . TRBV27 CASSYGTGSSGANVLTF TGTGCCAGCAGTTACGGGACGGGGAGCTCTGGGGCCAACGTCCTGACTTTC
TRBJ2-3 . TRBD2 TRBV10-3 CAISPGLAATDTQYF TGTGCCATCTCCCCGGGACTAGCGGCTACAGATACGCAGTATTTT
TRBJ2-3 . . TRBV21-1 CASSKARGSTDTQYF TGTGCTAGCAGCAAAGCACGGGGGAGCACAGATACGCAGTATTTT
TRBJ2-2 . . TRBV29-1 CSVEPSTGELFF TGCAGCGTTGAACCCAGTACCGGGGAGCTGTTTTTT
TRBJ2-3 . . TRBV5-1 CASSLASTDTQYF TGCGCCAGCAGCTTGGCTAGCACAGATACGCAGTATTTT
TRBJ1-6 . . TRBV5-8 CASSLTTASSYNSPLHF TGTGCCAGCAGCCTCACAACCGCGAGCTCCTATAATTCACCCCTCCACTTT
TRBJ2-3 once TRBD2 TRBV27 CASSTPSSWLAGEVGTDTQYF TGTGCCAGCAGCACACCCTCCAGTTGGCTAGCGGGAGAGGTGGGCACAGATACGCAGTATTTT
TRBJ1-3 . . TRBV2 CASSGQGGSGNTIYF TGTGCCAGCAGTGGTCAAGGGGGCTCTGGAAACACCATATATTTT
TRBJ1-1 . . TRBV9 CASSPLQVGRKGNTEAFF TGTGCCAGCAGCCCGCTTCAGGTTGGCCGTAAGGGGAACACTGAAGCTTTCTTT
TRBJ1-6 . . TRBV7-9 CASSSLPEGSPLHF TGTGCCAGCAGCTCCCTCCCGGAGGGTTCACCCCTCCACTTT
TRBJ2-5 . . TRBV4-2 CASSQERVTQETQYF TGTGCCAGCAGCCAAGAAAGGGTAACACAAGAGACCCAGTACTTC
TRBJ2-1 many TRBD2 TRBV6-5 CASTSGEYNEQFF TGTGCCAGCACAAGCGGGGAGTACAATGAGCAGTTCTTC
TRBJ1-6 few . TRBV7-9 CASSLGGANSPLHF TGTGCCAGCAGCCTAGGGGGAGCCAATTCACCCCTCCACTTT
TRBJ2-2 . . TRBV29-1 CSVWKNTGELFF TGCAGCGTTTGGAAGAACACCGGGGAGCTGTTTTTT
TRBJ1-1 . . TRBV24-1 CATSESQNTEAFF TGTGCCACCAGTGAGAGCCAGAACACTGAAGCTTTCTTT
TRBJ1-1 . . TRBV19 CASSRLGGTEAFF TGTGCCAGTAGTAGGTTAGGGGGAACTGAAGCTTTCTTT
TRBJ1-3 . . TRBV6-5 CASRKTASSGNTIYF TGTGCCAGCAGGAAAACGGCCAGCTCTGGAAACACCATATATTTT
TRBJ2-7 . TRBD1 TRBV11-2 CASSLDARGQALLRNF TGTGCCAGCAGCTTAGACGCGAGGGGACAGGCCCTCCTGAGGAACTTC
TRBJ1-5 . . TRBV27 CASSPGAVGNQPQHF TGTGCCAGCAGTCCCGGGGCCGTAGGTAATCAGCCCCAGCATTTT
TRBJ2-1 . . TRBV4-3 CASSQGWRGPNNEQFF TGCGCCAGCAGCCAAGGGTGGCGGGGGCCAAACAATGAGCAGTTCTTC
TRBJ1-1 . . TRBV14 CASSRFEDINTEAFF TGTGCCAGCAGCCGCTTCGAGGACATAAACACTGAAGCTTTCTTT
TRBJ2-7 . . TRBV5-1 CASSLAIQGTYEQYF TGCGCCAGCAGCTTGGCCATACAGGGAACCTACGAGCAGTACTTC
TRBJ1-5 . . TRBV7-2 CASSFDTYQPQHF TGTGCCAGCAGCTTTGACACCTATCAGCCCCAGCATTTT
TRBJ2-1 . . TRBV6-5 CASSYSPLSPHNEQFF TGTGCCAGCAGTTACTCCCCTTTGTCCCCCCACAATGAGCAGTTCTTC
TRBJ2-1 few . TRBV15 CATSRVGAINEQFF TGTGCCACCAGCAGAGTTGGGGCCATCAATGAGCAGTTCTTC
TRBJ1-2 . . TRBV19 CASSMIQSGYTF TGTGCCAGTAGTATGATCCAGTCTGGCTACACCTTC
TRBJ1-5 . . TRBV4-2 CASSPLTQGLNDQPQHF TGTGCCAGCAGCCCACTTACCCAGGGGCTAAATGATCAGCCCCAGCATTTT
TRBJ1-2 . . TRBV12-3/TRBV12-4 CASSSRANYGYTF TGTGCCAGCAGTTCACGGGCTAACTATGGCTACACCTTC
TRBJ1-2 . TRBD1 TRBV11-1 CASSLTGEGNGYTF TGTGCCAGCAGCTTAACAGGGGAAGGGAATGGCTACACCTTC
TRBJ2-1 . TRBD2 TRBV9 CASSRGLADSYNEQFF TGTGCCAGCTCTCGGGGACTAGCGGATTCCTACAATGAGCAGTTCTTC
TRBJ1-6 . . TRBV6-5 CASSYGGVVYNSPLHF TGTGCCAGCAGTTACGGAGGGGTCGTCTATAATTCACCCCTCCACTTT
TRBJ2-2 . TRBD2 TRBV3-1/TRBV3-2 CASSQVLAGEIGELFF TGTGCCAGCAGCCAAGTTCTAGCGGGGGAAATCGGGGAGCTGTTTTTT
TRBJ1-6 . . TRBV13 CASSLGGTGYNSPLHF TGTGCCAGCAGCTTAGGGGGAACGGGCTATAATTCACCCCTCCACTTT
TRBJ1-5 . . TRBV6-6 CASSYLDSNQPQHF TGTGCCAGCAGTTACCTCGACAGTAATCAGCCCCAGCATTTT
TRBJ2-7 . TRBD1 TRBV2 CASLDGDSSYEQYF TGTGCCAGCCTTGACGGGGACAGTTCCTACGAGCAGTACTTC
TRBJ2-7 once . TRBV12-3/TRBV12-4 CASRTGTLVVF TGTGCCAGCAGGACCGGGACCCTGGTCGTCTTC
TRBJ2-1 . TRBD2 TRBV7-9 CASSLVAGGYNEQFF TGTGCCAGCAGCTTAGTAGCGGGGGGGTACAATGAGCAGTTCTTC
TRBJ1-1 . . TRBV29-1 CSVESAQGSTEAFF TGCAGCGTTGAATCCGCACAGGGTTCCACTGAAGCTTTCTTT
TRBJ1-2 . . TRBV3-1/TRBV3-2 CASSQASDYGYTF TGTGCCAGCAGCCAAGCATCTGACTATGGCTACACCTTC
TRBJ2-3 . TRBD2 TRBV6-4 CASSGPLPSGGAGADTQYF TGTGCCAGCAGCGGCCCGCTACCTAGCGGGGGGGCCGGGGCAGATACGCAGTATTTT
TRBJ2-6 . . TRBV5-1 CASSLVKGSGANVLTF TGCGCCAGCAGCTTGGTGAAGGGGTCTGGGGCCAACGTCCTGACTTTC
TRBJ1-2 many . TRBV11-2 CASSLGSYGYTF TGTGCCAGCAGCTTAGGCAGTTATGGCTACACCTTC
TRBJ1-2 . . TRBV6-5 CASTGGGTYGYTF TGTGCCAGCACCGGAGGGGGTACCTATGGCTACACCTTC
TRBJ2-1 . TRBD2 TRBV3-1/TRBV3-2 CASSPRGAGGPRNEQFF TGTGCCAGCAGCCCCCGCGGAGCGGGAGGGCCTAGGAATGAGCAGTTCTTC
TRBJ2-3 . TRBD2 TRBV10-3 CAISGKGLAGGITDTQYF TGTGCCATCAGTGGGAAGGGACTAGCGGGAGGGATCACAGATACGCAGTATTTT
TRBJ1-3 . . TRBV7-9 CASRHAGHSGNTIYF TGTGCCAGCAGACACGCAGGGCACTCTGGAAACACCATATATTTT
TRBJ1-1 . TRBD1 TRBV11-2 CASSLRVGQGKAFF TGTGCCAGCAGCTTAAGGGTAGGACAGGGTAAAGCTTTCTTT
TRBJ1-2 . . TRBV5-4 CASSLGQLYGYTF TGTGCCAGCAGCTTGGGTCAGCTCTATGGCTACACCTTC
TRBJ2-1 . . TRBV6-2/TRBV6-3 CASSQGHYYNEQFF TGTGCCAGCAGTCAGGGGCATTACTACAATGAGCAGTTCTTC
TRBJ1-2 . . TRBV5-6 CASSPTGFYGYTF TGTGCCAGCAGCCCTACAGGGTTCTATGGCTACACCTTC
TRBJ2-7 . . TRBV19 CASSEGPSYEQYF TGTGCCAGTAGTGAAGGACCCTCCTACGAGCAGTACTTC